Sequencing of this T cell receptor (beta chain) was carried out in a study of blood T cells in healthy people across ages. Across the study: Capturing about one barcoded beta molecule per two T cells was achieved by template switching.

V gave up 8 bases and J gave up 3 bases, with 13 bases separating them. This CDR3 is built from 13 residues. The germline V gene has CDR1 SNHLY and CDR2 FYNNEI. About this clonotype: Its antigen is still unknown.

General observations from the study: Older age coincided with a roughly linear decline in TCR beta diversity per million T cells. Long-lived donors carried more naive CD4+ cells and greater diversity than aged donors.

Through a sample-barcoded 5' primer and a J-beta primer mix, a second PCR was run for about 6 to 11 cycles. One entry per CDR3 protein results from TCRdb running MiXCR on the 5' RACE reads. This table has about 1.1 million distinct CDR3 sequences, 35% to 45% appearing once. The origin of this receptor is a man aged 18 to 30 in good health. V is TRBV2 and J is TRBJ1-2; D is unresolved. Material: blood. CDR3 region: CASRSDGYYGYTF. The DNA for the CDR3 is TGTGCCAGCCGGTCCGACGGATACTATGGCTACACCTTC.